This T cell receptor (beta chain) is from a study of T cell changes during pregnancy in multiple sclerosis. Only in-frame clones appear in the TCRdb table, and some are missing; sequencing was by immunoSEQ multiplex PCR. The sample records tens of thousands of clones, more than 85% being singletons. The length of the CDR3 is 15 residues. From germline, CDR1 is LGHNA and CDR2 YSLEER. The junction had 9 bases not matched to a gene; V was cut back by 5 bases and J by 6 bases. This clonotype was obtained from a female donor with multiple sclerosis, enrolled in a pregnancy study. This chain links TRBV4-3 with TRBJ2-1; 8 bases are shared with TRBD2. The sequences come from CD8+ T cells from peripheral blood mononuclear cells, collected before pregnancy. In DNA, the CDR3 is TGCGCCAGCAGCGAAGGACTAGCACCGTTCAATGAGCAGTTCTTC. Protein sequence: CASSEGLAPFNEQFF.